This T cell receptor beta chain was observed in a study of OX40 agonist ivuxolimab in advanced cancers. Study context: Aged 23 to 79 with a mean of roughly 65 years, they were 75% to 85% male. Antecedent anti-PD-1, anti-PD-L1 or anti-CTLA-4 therapy was permissible, with approximately 44% having received some.

Study observations and caveats: At doses 0.1 to 3.0 mg/kg, CD4+ and CD8+ clones expanded.

Samples were taken at baseline and on day 1 of cycles 4 and 7. Notes on this clone: The antigen is undetermined.

The CDR3 has 15 amino acids. Trimming cost V 6 bases and J 11 bases; bases outside gene matches: 14. CDR1 SEHNR and CDR2 FQNEAQ come from the germline V gene (reference sequence). The table came from immunoSEQ multiplex PCR; TCRdb's copy has only in-frame clones and leaves some out. The sample holds some 60,000 clones, about 89% seen once. The source is an adult with an advanced solid tumor such as melanoma, head and neck, liver or kidney cancer. The chain combines TRBV7-9 with TRBJ2-7; 12 nucleotides line up with TRBD1. This specimen consisted of CD4+ or CD8+ T cells sorted from blood, obtained in a trial of the OX40 agonist ivuxolimab. This CDR3 reads CASSLFPGTGGGKYF. CDR3 in DNA: TGTGCCAGCAGTCTCTTCCCCGGGACAGGGGGCGGGAAGTACTTC.